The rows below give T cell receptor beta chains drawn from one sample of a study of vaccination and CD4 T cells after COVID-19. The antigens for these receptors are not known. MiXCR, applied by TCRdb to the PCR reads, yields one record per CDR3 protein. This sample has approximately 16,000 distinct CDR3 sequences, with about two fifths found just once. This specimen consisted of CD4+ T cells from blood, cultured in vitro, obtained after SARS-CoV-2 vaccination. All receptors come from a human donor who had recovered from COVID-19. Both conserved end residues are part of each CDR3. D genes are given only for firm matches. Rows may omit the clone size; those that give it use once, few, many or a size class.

CDR3 protein: CASSKNPGTSTDTQYF
CDR3 DNA: TGTGCCAGCAGCAAAAATCCAGGGACTAGCACAGATACGCAGTATTTT
J gene: TRBJ2-3
V gene: TRBV21-1
clone size: .
D gene: .

CDR3 protein: CASSLTLRVTGELFF
CDR3 DNA: TGTGCCAGCAGTTTAACACTAAGGGTCACCGGGGAGCTGTTTTTT
J gene: TRBJ2-2
V gene: TRBV27
clone size: .
D gene: .

CDR3 protein: CASGAQGETQYF
CDR3 DNA: TGTGCCAGCGGGGCCCAGGGAGAGACCCAGTACTTC
J gene: TRBJ2-5
V gene: TRBV7-9
clone size: .
D gene: .

CDR3 protein: CASSSRGSNSPLHF
CDR3 DNA: TGCGCCAGCAGCTCCAGGGGTTCGAATTCACCCCTCCACTTT
J gene: TRBJ1-6
V gene: TRBV5-1
clone size: .
D gene: .

CDR3 protein: CSAREGQGFYEQYF
CDR3 DNA: TGCAGTGCTAGAGAGGGACAGGGGTTTTACGAGCAGTACTTC
J gene: TRBJ2-7
V gene: TRBV20-1
clone size: .
D gene: TRBD1

CDR3 protein: CASSIEGNQPQHF
CDR3 DNA: TGTGCCAGTAGTATAGAGGGGAATCAGCCCCAGCATTTT
J gene: TRBJ1-5
V gene: TRBV19
clone size: .
D gene: .

CDR3 protein: CASSPGVSQPQHF
CDR3 DNA: TGTGCCAGCTCACCAGGGGTTAGTCAGCCCCAGCATTTT
J gene: TRBJ1-5
V gene: TRBV18
clone size: .
D gene: .

CDR3 protein: CASSLFPRDQKREQFF
CDR3 DNA: TGTGCCAGCAGCTTATTCCCGCGGGACCAGAAAAGGGAGCAGTTCTTC
J gene: TRBJ2-1
V gene: TRBV11-2
clone size: .
D gene: .

CDR3 protein: CSARAPRFWVEGTSGSFFQETQYF
CDR3 DNA: TGCAGTGCTAGAGCCCCCCGTTTTTGGGTCGAAGGGACTAGCGGGAGTTTTTTCCAAGAGACCCAGTACTTC
J gene: TRBJ2-5
V gene: TRBV20-1
clone size: few
D gene: TRBD2

CDR3 protein: CASSKGASVYSNQPQHF
CDR3 DNA: TGTGCCAGCAGTAAGGGTGCTTCGGTATATAGCAATCAGCCCCAGCATTTT
J gene: TRBJ1-5
V gene: TRBV6-1
clone size: few
D gene: .

CDR3 protein: CAARDFSSAGELFF
CDR3 DNA: TGTGCCGCCCGGGACTTCAGCTCGGCCGGGGAGCTGTTTTTT
J gene: TRBJ2-2
V gene: TRBV10-3
clone size: .
D gene: .

CDR3 protein: CASSFVADTQYF
CDR3 DNA: TGTGCCAGCAGCTTTGTCGCAGATACGCAGTATTTT
J gene: TRBJ2-3
V gene: TRBV7-2
clone size: few
D gene: .

CDR3 protein: CASAPHEEETQYF
CDR3 DNA: TGTGCCAGCGCCCCCCACGAAGAAGAGACCCAGTACTTC
J gene: TRBJ2-5
V gene: TRBV28
clone size: .
D gene: .

CDR3 protein: CASSFFLAGQDTQYF
CDR3 DNA: TGTGCCAGCAGTTTTTTTCTAGCGGGACAAGATACGCAGTATTTT
J gene: TRBJ2-3
V gene: TRBV12-3/TRBV12-4
clone size: .
D gene: TRBD2

CDR3 protein: CASSDRIQPQHF
CDR3 DNA: TGTGCCAGCAGTGATAGGATCCAGCCCCAGCATTTT
J gene: TRBJ1-5
V gene: TRBV6-1
clone size: .
D gene: .

CDR3 protein: CASSPLAVVTQYF
CDR3 DNA: TGTGCCAGCAGCCCTTTGGCGGTTGTGACCCAGTACTTC
J gene: TRBJ2-5
V gene: TRBV7-2
clone size: .
D gene: .

CDR3 protein: CASSSGSVKTIGNTQYF
CDR3 DNA: TGTGCCAGCAGCTCCGGATCTGTAAAGACAATTGGGAATACGCAGTATTTT
J gene: TRBJ2-3
V gene: TRBV7-2
clone size: .
D gene: .

CDR3 protein: CASSRQGGNTGELFF
CDR3 DNA: TGTGCCAGTAGTAGACAGGGGGGAAACACCGGGGAGCTGTTTTTT
J gene: TRBJ2-2
V gene: TRBV19
clone size: few
D gene: TRBD1

CDR3 protein: CASSSLEGRDTQYF
CDR3 DNA: TGTGCCAGCAGCTCCCTCGAGGGTAGAGATACGCAGTATTTT
J gene: TRBJ2-3
V gene: TRBV7-9
clone size: .
D gene: .

CDR3 protein: CSARVAGLEGAGTEAFF
CDR3 DNA: TGCAGTGCTAGAGTGGCTGGATTGGAGGGGGCGGGCACTGAAGCTTTCTTT
J gene: TRBJ1-1
V gene: TRBV20-1
clone size: few
D gene: TRBD1

CDR3 protein: CASSYAGTGNTEAFF
CDR3 DNA: TGTGCCAGCAGCTACGCCGGGACAGGGAACACTGAAGCTTTCTTT
J gene: TRBJ1-1
V gene: TRBV6-5
clone size: .
D gene: TRBD1

CDR3 protein: CASITGNTEAFF
CDR3 DNA: TGTGCCAGCATAACTGGGAACACTGAAGCTTTCTTT
J gene: TRBJ1-1
V gene: TRBV6-1
clone size: .
D gene: .

CDR3 protein: CSARKTSGRYEQYF
CDR3 DNA: TGCAGTGCTAGAAAGACTAGCGGGAGGTACGAGCAGTACTTC
J gene: TRBJ2-7
V gene: TRBV20-1
clone size: few
D gene: TRBD2

CDR3 protein: CASSPHRGSSPLHF
CDR3 DNA: TGTGCCAGCAGTCCCCACAGGGGGAGTTCACCCCTCCACTTT
J gene: TRBJ1-6
V gene: TRBV28
clone size: few
D gene: TRBD1

CDR3 protein: CASSLTGEETQYF
CDR3 DNA: TGTGCCAGCAGCTTAACAGGGGAAGAGACCCAGTACTTC
J gene: TRBJ2-5
V gene: TRBV11-3
clone size: .
D gene: TRBD1

CDR3 protein: CASSLASGQTQYF
CDR3 DNA: TGTGCCAGCAGCTTAGCGAGTGGTCAGACCCAGTACTTC
J gene: TRBJ2-5
V gene: TRBV11-1
clone size: once
D gene: .

CDR3 protein: CASSLAEGLADVF
CDR3 DNA: TGTGCCAGCAGCTTAGCCGAGGGACTAGCGGACGTCTTT
J gene: TRBJ2-3
V gene: TRBV7-9
clone size: .
D gene: TRBD2